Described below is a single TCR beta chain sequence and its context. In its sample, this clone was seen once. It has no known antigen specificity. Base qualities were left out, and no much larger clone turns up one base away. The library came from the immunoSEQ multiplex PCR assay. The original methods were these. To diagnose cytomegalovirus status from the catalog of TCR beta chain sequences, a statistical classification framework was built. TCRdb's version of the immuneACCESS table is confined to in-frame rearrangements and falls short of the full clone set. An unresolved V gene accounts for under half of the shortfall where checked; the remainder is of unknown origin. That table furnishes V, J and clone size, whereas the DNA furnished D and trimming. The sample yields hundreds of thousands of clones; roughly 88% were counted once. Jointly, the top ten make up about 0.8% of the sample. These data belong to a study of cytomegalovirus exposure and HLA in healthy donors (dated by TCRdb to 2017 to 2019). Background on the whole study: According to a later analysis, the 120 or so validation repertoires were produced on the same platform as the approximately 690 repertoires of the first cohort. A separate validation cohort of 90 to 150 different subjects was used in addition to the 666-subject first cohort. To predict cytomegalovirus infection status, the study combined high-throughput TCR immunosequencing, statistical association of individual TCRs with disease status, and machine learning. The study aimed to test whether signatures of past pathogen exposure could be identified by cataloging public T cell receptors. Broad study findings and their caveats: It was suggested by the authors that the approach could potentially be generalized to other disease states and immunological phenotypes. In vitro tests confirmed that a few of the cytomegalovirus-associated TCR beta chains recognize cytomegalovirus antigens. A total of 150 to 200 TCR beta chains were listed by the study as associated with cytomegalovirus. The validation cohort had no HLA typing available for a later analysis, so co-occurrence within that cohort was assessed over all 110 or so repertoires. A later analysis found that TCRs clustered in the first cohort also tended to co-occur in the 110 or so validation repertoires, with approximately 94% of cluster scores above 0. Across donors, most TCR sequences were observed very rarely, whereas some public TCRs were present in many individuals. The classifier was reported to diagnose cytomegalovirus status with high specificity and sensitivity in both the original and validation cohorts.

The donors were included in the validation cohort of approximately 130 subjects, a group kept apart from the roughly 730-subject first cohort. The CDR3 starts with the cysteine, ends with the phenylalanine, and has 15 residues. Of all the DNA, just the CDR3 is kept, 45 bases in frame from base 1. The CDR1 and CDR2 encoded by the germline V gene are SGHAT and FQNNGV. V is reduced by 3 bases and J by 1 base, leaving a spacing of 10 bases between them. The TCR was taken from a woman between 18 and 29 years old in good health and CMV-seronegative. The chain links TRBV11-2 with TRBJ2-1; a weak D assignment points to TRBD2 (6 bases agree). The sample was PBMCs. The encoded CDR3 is CASSFGGISYNEQFF. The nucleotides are TGTGCCAGCAGCTTCGGCGGGATTTCCTACAATGAGCAGTTCTTC. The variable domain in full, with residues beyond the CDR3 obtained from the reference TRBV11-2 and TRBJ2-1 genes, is EAGVAQSPRYKIIEKRQSVAFWCNPISGHATLYWYQQILGQGPKLLIQFQNNGVVDDSQLPKDRFSAERLKGVDSTLKIQPAKLEDSAVYLCASSFGGISYNEQFFGPGTRLTVL.